The T cell receptor beta chain described here comes from a study of shared clonotypes between healthy human individuals. Points from the study as a whole: Genetic and exposure-history diversity was limited by the few donors.

CD45RO-negative cells were positively selected for CCR7, leaving out terminally differentiated effector memory CD45RA+ cells. The assay was immunoSEQ multiplex PCR, and TCRdb's table has in-frame clones only and misses some. The table shows about 2,100,000 clones, with 93% occurring only once. On this clone itself: Its antigen is unknown.

The receptor was isolated from a man younger than 35 in good health. Some clones in this sample may be carry-over from other donors' samples. Specimen: naive CD8+ T cells from PBMCs.

As DNA, the CDR3 is TGTGCCTGGAGTGTAGGGATCGAGGCCCAGCATTTT. Its protein is CAWSVGIEAQHF. This chain links TRBV30 with TRBJ1-5; D ambiguous. The CDR3 has 12 amino acids. V lost 0 bases and J 11 bases, leaving 11 bases between the germline ends. Germline loops: CDR1 GTSNPN, CDR2 SVGIG (reference sequence).